The entry that follows covers one TCR beta chain sequence. Its antigen remains unidentified. The V and J ends lost 0 bases and 6 bases respectively, with 6 bases between them. Per germline, CDR1 LNHDA and CDR2 SQIVND (reference sequence). This CDR3 spans 12 amino acids. The sample belongs to a study of OX40 agonist ivuxolimab in advanced cancers. The protocol was immunoSEQ multiplex PCR, while the TCRdb copy is restricted to in-frame clones and leaves out a portion. The sample shows around 79,000 clones, about 92% of them seen only once. Findings and caveats of the study: Among the nonresponders, some also had low normalized T-cell clonal expansion.

The TCR was taken from an adult with an advanced solid tumor such as melanoma, head and neck, liver or kidney cancer. This specimen consisted of CD4+ or CD8+ T cells sorted from blood, obtained in a trial of the OX40 agonist ivuxolimab. The chain couples TRBV19 to TRBJ2-7; D unresolved. The CDR3 DNA sequence: TGTGCCAGTAGTATAGATTTTGGCGAGCAGTACTTC. Translated: CASSIDFGEQYF.